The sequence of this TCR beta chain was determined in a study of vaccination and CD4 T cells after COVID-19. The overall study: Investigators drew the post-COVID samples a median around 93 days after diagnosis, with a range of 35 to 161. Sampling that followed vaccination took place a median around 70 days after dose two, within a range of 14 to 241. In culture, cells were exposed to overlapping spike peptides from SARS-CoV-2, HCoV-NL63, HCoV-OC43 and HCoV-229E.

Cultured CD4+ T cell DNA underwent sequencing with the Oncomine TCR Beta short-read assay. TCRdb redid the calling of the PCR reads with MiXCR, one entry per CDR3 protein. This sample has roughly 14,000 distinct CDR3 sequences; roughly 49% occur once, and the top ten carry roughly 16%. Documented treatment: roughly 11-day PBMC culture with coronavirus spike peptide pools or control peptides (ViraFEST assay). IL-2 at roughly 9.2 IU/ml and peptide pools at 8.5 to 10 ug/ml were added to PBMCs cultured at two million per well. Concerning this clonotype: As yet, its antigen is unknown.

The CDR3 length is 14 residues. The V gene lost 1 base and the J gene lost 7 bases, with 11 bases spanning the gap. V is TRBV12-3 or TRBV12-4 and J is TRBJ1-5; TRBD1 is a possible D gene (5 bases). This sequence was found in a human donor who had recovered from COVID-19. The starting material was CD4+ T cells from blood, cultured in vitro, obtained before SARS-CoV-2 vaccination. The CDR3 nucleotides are TGTGCCAGCAGTTTAGGCCCCAGGGTACAGCCCCAGCATTTT. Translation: CASSLGPRVQPQHF.